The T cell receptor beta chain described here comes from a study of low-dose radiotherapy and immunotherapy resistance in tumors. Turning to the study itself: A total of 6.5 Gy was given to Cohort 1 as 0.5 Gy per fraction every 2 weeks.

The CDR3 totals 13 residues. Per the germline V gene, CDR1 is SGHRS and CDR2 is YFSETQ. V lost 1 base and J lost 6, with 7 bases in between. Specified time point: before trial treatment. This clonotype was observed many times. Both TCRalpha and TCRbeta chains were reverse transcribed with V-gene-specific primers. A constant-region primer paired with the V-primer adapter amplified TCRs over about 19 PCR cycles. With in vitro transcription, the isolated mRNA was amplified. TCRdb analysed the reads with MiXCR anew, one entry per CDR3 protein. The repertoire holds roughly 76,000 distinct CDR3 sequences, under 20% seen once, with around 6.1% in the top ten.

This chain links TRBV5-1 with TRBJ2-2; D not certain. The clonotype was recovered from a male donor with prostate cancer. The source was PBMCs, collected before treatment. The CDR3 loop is CASSLLEAGELFF. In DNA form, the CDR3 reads TGCGCCAGCAGCTTGCTAGAAGCCGGGGAGCTGTTTTTT. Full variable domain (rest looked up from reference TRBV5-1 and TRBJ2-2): KAGVTQTPRYLIKTRGQQVTLSCSPISGHRSVSWYQQTPGQGLQFLFEYFSETQRNKGNFPGRFSGRQFSNSRSEMNVSTLELGDSALYLCASSLLEAGELFFGEGSRLTVL.